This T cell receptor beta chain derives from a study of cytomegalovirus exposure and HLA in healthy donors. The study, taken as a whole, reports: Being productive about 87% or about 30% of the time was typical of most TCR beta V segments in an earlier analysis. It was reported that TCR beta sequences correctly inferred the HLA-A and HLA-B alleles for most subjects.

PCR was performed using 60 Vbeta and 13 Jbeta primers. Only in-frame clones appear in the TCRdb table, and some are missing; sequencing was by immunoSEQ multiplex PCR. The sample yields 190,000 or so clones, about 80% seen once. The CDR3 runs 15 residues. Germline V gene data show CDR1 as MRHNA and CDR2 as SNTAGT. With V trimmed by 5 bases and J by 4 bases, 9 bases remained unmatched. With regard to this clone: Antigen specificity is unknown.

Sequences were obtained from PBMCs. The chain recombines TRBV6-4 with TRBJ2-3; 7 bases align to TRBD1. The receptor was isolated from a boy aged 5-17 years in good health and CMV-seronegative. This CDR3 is CASSPAVTGSDTQYF. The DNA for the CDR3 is TGTGCCAGCAGTCCAGCCGTGACAGGGTCAGATACGCAGTATTTT.